These 19 T cell receptor beta chains originate from one sample sequenced in a study of radiation and T cells in renal cell carcinoma. Repertoires were generated with immunoSEQ multiplex PCR, while TCRdb's copy carries only in-frame clones and drops some. The profile covers approximately 100,000 clones, with roughly 90% appearing a single time and approximately 8.1% taken by the ten largest. As for time point: baseline pretreatment blood. The treatment here: 15 Gy SBRT to primary tumor, nephrectomy 4 weeks later. Sample: blood, taken from a patient whose treatment included radiotherapy and nephrectomy. The receptors shown here come from a man over 45 with renal cell carcinoma.

Turning to this clone: The junction and the germline gene differ at one end; a read error may be behind it. V is TRBV7-7 and J is TRBJ2-2; D may be TRBD2 (5 bases). CDR3 size: 16 residues. Germline V gene data show CDR1 as SSHAT and CDR2 as FNYEAQ (reference sequence). DNA of the CDR3: TGTGCTAGCAGCCCCCAGACTCCGGAGGCGTCCGGGGAGCTGTTTTTT. Amino acids: CASSPQTPEASGELFF.

V is TRBV27 and J is TRBJ2-7; D is possibly TRBD1 (5 bases). V was shortened by 2 bases and J by 3 bases, with 5 bases between the two germline ends. The CDR3 has 12 residues. Germline V gene lookup returns CDR1 MNHEY and CDR2 SMNVEV (reference sequence). DNA for the CDR3: TGTGCCAGCAGTTTAACAGGCTACGAGCAGTACTTC. Residues: CASSLTGYEQYF.

The chain carries TRBV18 and TRBJ2-5; the match to TRBD2 covers 9 bases. Germline CDR1 KGHSH, CDR2 LQKENI. The CDR3 covers 15 residues. V was pared by 3 bases and J by 4 bases, with 6 bases of the junction left unmatched. The CDR3 region has the DNA TGTGCCAGCTCACCTCCTAGCGGGGTTACAGAGACCCAGTACTTC. It codes for CASSPPSGVTETQYF.

The rearrangement joins TRBV19 to TRBJ2-5; D is unresolved. The V end lost 5 bases, the J end lost 2 bases, and 3 bases lay between the germline ends. The CDR3 loop spans 11 amino acids. From germline, CDR1 is LNHDA and CDR2 SQIVND (reference sequence). The chain's CDR3 is CASSHQETQYF. CDR3 DNA: TGTGCCAGTAGTCATCAAGAGACCCAGTACTTC.

The DNA for the CDR3 is TGCAGCGTAGCAACTCCCCAGGGGGATGAGCAGTTCTTC. Protein product: CSVATPQGDEQFF. The V and J genes are TRBV29-1 and TRBJ2-1, with TRBD1 identical over 7 bases. Germline CDR1 reads SQVTM; CDR2 reads ANQGSEA. The CDR3 covers 13 residues. Trimming cost V 6 bases and J 8 bases; bases outside gene matches: 10.

This CDR3 is CASRGSRGIIGNTIYF. CDR3 coding DNA: TGTGCCAGCAGGGGGTCTAGGGGGATTATTGGAAACACCATATATTTT. The chain recombines TRBV28 with TRBJ1-3; a possible D gene is TRBD1 (6 bases). Germline-derived CDR1 and CDR2 are MDHEN and SYDVKM. This CDR3 has 16 amino acids. The V gene lost 6 bases and the J gene lost 3 bases, with 18 bases spanning the gap.

The V call is TRBV5-1, the J call TRBJ1-1; no firm D call. The CDR3 covers 14 residues. V lost 2 bases to trimming and J lost 4 bases, with 12 bases between them. Germline V gene data show CDR1 as SGHRS and CDR2 as YFSETQ. The CDR3 DNA is TGCGCCAGCAGCTTCAACGGAGATAGCACTGAAGCTTTCTTT. Protein sequence: CASSFNGDSTEAFF.

The genes are TRBV7-2 and TRBJ2-1; D is undetermined. Germline lookup yields CDR1 SGHTA and CDR2 FQGNSA. With 3 bases removed from V and 8 bases from J, the gap between germline ends came to 11 bases. CDR3 length equals 13 residues. Written as DNA, the CDR3 is TGTGCCAGCAGCTTCAGTCCCGTCTATGAGCAGTTCTTC. This encodes CASSFSPVYEQFF.

The V and J genes are TRBV7-9 and TRBJ2-6; 9 positions agree with TRBD1. This CDR3 region has 18 residues. V shed 0 bases, J shed 0 bases, and the junction held 3 bases outside the gene matches. Per germline, CDR1 SEHNR and CDR2 FQNEAQ (reference sequence). CDR3: CASSLATGGNSGANVLTF. In DNA, the CDR3 is TGTGCCAGCAGCTTAGCGACAGGGGGGAACTCTGGGGCCAACGTCCTGACTTTC.

This chain connects TRBV15 to TRBJ1-1, with 7 bases aligning to TRBD1. Germline V gene data show CDR1 as LNHNV and CDR2 as YYDKDF (reference sequence). The V and J ends lost 6 bases and 0 bases, in that order; junction bases with no gene match: 7. CDR3 length equals 15 residues. CDR3 residues: CATSRLTGMNTEAFF. The CDR3 region has the DNA TGTGCCACCAGTCGGTTGACAGGGATGAACACTGAAGCTTTCTTT.

The CDR3 sequence: CASSRNGQGSYGYTF. The CDR3 DNA reads as TGTGCCAGCAGCCGAAACGGACAGGGCAGCTATGGCTACACCTTC. The rearrangement uses TRBV27 and TRBJ1-2; 8 bases line up with TRBD1. There are 15 residues in the CDR3. J gave up 4 bases and V 6 bases, and 10 bases lay outside the gene matches. Germline values: CDR1 MNHEY, CDR2 SMNVEV (reference sequence).

The rearrangement links TRBV9 to TRBJ2-2, with D perhaps matching TRBD1 (5 bases). Germline V CDR1 and CDR2: SGDLS, YYNGEE. V was trimmed by 0 bases and J by 3 bases, leaving 12 bases between them. This CDR3 has 16 amino acids. Here the CDR3 DNA reads TGTGCCAGCAGCGTAGGGGCAGGGCCAGACACCGGGGAGCTGTTTTTT. This gives the protein CASSVGAGPDTGELFF.

CDR3 loop: CASSRRGYTEAFF. Here the CDR3 DNA reads TGTGCCAGCAGCCGGCGAGGCTACACTGAAGCTTTCTTT. The V call is TRBV5-4, the J call TRBJ1-1; unclear D gene. Looked up from germline, CDR1 is SGHNT and CDR2 is YYREEE (reference sequence). The CDR3 runs to 13 residues. Trimming cost V 4 bases and J 3 bases, with 10 bases left between them.

The chain links TRBV10-3 to TRBJ2-5, with D possibly being TRBD2 (6 bases). Trimming stripped 8 bases from V and 1 base from J, with 20 bases between. Germline V lookup: CDR1 ENHRY, CDR2 SYGVKD. The CDR3 is made up of 16 amino acids. CDR3 residues: CAICVGDWGPQETQYF. In DNA form, the CDR3 reads TGTGCCATCTGTGTGGGGGACTGGGGCCCCCAAGAGACCCAGTACTTC.

This chain links TRBV2 with TRBJ1-5; 7 bases are a match to TRBD1. V dropped 4 bases and J dropped 1; count of bases not matched to a gene: 4. CDR1 is SNHLY and CDR2 is FYNNEI in the germline V gene. The CDR3 spans 15 residues. CDR3 nucleotide sequence: TGTGCCAGCAGTGTACAGGGGACAAGCAATCAGCCCCAGCATTTT. It yields the protein CASSVQGTSNQPQHF.

V and J are TRBV2 and TRBJ2-7; weak D call: TRBD2 (6 bases). The CDR3 covers 13 residues. V was pared by 8 bases and J by 2 bases, with 13 bases between. Germline-derived CDR1 and CDR2 are SNHLY and FYNNEI. In DNA, the CDR3 is TGTGCCAGCCGGGGGTGGGAGCCCTACGAGCAGTACTTC. Amino acid sequence: CASRGWEPYEQYF.

The V call is TRBV5-4, the J call TRBJ1-1; D unresolved. Trimming removed 4 bases at V and 0 bases at J, with 10 bases between. Per the germline V gene, CDR1 is SGHNT and CDR2 is YYREEE (reference sequence). The CDR3 consists of 14 residues. The CDR3 protein is CASSRPDVNTEAFF. The CDR3, as DNA: TGTGCCAGCAGCCGACCGGACGTGAACACTGAAGCTTTCTTT.

The V gene is TRBV28, the J gene TRBJ2-3; 12 bases align to TRBD2. CDR1 MDHEN and CDR2 SYDVKM come from the germline V gene. V dropped 3 bases and J dropped 4; count of bases not matched to a gene: 8. CDR3 length: 17 amino acids. CDR3 residues: CASSLRLAGAWSDTQYF. For the CDR3, the DNA is TGTGCCAGCAGTTTGAGACTAGCGGGAGCTTGGTCAGATACGCAGTATTTT.

The chain uses TRBV5-1 and TRBJ2-7; 7 nucleotides agree with TRBD1. Germline CDR1 and CDR2: SGHRS and YFSETQ. The J segment lost 3 bases and the V segment lost 0 bases, leaving 3 bases of the junction unmatched. CDR3 length: 14 residues. This CDR3 reads CASSLAAGGYEQYF. In DNA form, the CDR3 reads TGCGCCAGCAGCTTGGCGGCAGGGGGCTACGAGCAGTACTTC.